What follows is one TCR beta chain and its context. Its antigen remains unidentified. Sequenced by immunoSEQ multiplex PCR; TCRdb stores in-frame clones only, minus some. The sample has around 99,000 clones, about 85% seen once. The CDR3 contains 17 residues. Germline values: CDR1 SGDLS, CDR2 YYNGEE. Losses at the gene ends were 4 bases for V and 1 base for J; bases not matched to a gene: 13. Healthy donors had no documented immune events, such as infections, while sampled. This record belongs to a study of identifying expanded T cells in peripheral blood. Study results and caveats: Differentially abundant clones: 0.95 to 1.5 between replicates, around 16 at approximately 13 days, less than 20 at four. Across healthy donors, higher total template counts meant significantly greater approximately two-week count variance.

Sequencing was performed on blood. This receptor was identified in a person between 18 and 75 years old in good health. The rearrangement links TRBV9 to TRBJ1-1; 7 bases map to TRBD1. CDR3 amino acids: CASSPRGQGVGNTEAFF. Written as DNA, the CDR3 is TGTGCCAGCAGCCCGCGAGGGCAGGGGGTAGGGAACACTGAAGCTTTCTTT.